Below, 24 T cell receptor beta chains from the same sample are listed, as sequenced in a study of blood T cells in healthy people across ages. Through a sample-barcoded 5' primer and a J-beta primer mix, a second PCR was run for roughly 6 to 11 cycles. TCRdb ran MiXCR on the 5' RACE reads and lists one entry per CDR3 protein. Of roughly 830,000 distinct CDR3 sequences listed, approximately 59% are singletons. Sequenced: blood. The receptor set was obtained from a young man in good health.

The genes are TRBV27 and TRBJ1-6; 7 bases are a match to TRBD1. CDR3 length: 15 residues. The germline gives CDR1 MNHEY, CDR2 SMNVEV (reference sequence). The J segment lost 7 bases and the V segment lost 6 bases, leaving 9 bases of the junction unmatched. CDR3 nucleotide sequence: TGTGCCAGCAGCAAATCGTTCAGGGGGAATTCACCCCTCCACTTT. Residues: CASSKSFRGNSPLHF.

This clonotype was observed once. The chain carries TRBV4-2 and TRBJ2-6; TRBD2 matches at 8 bases. CDR1 and CDR2 from the germline V gene are LGHNA and YNFKEQ. Unmatched junction bases numbered 13, after V lost 3 bases and J lost 0 bases. There are 20 residues in the CDR3. In nucleotides, the CDR3 is TGTGCCAGCAGCCAGGAGCTCACTAGCGGCTTCAACTCTGGGGCCAACGTCCTGACTTTC. This translates into CASSQELTSGFNSGANVLTF.

The chain carries TRBV12-3 or TRBV12-4 and TRBJ1-1, with a weak D call TRBD1 (6 bases). The CDR3 spans 15 residues. Between the trimmed V and J ends, which lost 3 bases and 2 bases, there was a span of 13 bases. CDR3 in amino acids: CASSFNGGANTEAFF. DNA of the CDR3: TGTGCCAGCAGTTTTAATGGGGGGGCTAACACTGAAGCTTTCTTT.

The gene calls are TRBV12-3 or TRBV12-4 and TRBJ2-1; the match to TRBD2 covers 11 bases. With V trimmed by 3 bases and J by 2 bases, 3 bases remained unmatched. The CDR3 runs 16 residues. The CDR3 DNA sequence: TGTGCCAGCAGTTTTAGCGGGGGGGCCCCCTACAATGAGCAGTTCTTC. It translates to CASSFSGGAPYNEQFF.

Turning to this clonotype: One end of the junction does not line up with germline, which may come from a read error. The chain joins TRBV12-3 or TRBV12-4 to TRBJ2-3; D is ambiguous. The CDR3 is 14 amino acids. For the CDR3, the DNA is TGTACCAGCAGTTTATGGGCGGGCACAGATACGCAGTATTTT. Translated: CTSSLWAGTDTQYF.

This chain uses TRBV4-3 with TRBJ2-4; a weak D match, TRBD2 (6 bases). Judging by the DNA end, TRBJ2-5 fits better; the J call may be wrong. CDR1 and CDR2 (germline): LGHNA, YSLEER. This CDR3 comprises 16 residues. CDR3 nucleotides: TGCGCCAGCAGCCAAGATGCGGGGCCTCGGGGTGAGACCCAGTACTTC. Translating gives CASSQDAGPRGETQYF.

This clonotype showed up just a few times. V usage is TRBV3-1 and J usage is TRBJ1-2; D might be TRBD1 (6 bases). The CDR3 covers 14 residues. Germline-derived CDR1 and CDR2 are LGHDT and YNNKEL (reference sequence). Trimming stripped 0 bases from V and 3 bases from J, with 8 bases between. In DNA form, the CDR3 reads TGTGCCAGCAGCCAAGAAACAGGGTACTATGGCTACACCTTC. Translation gives CASSQETGYYGYTF.

V usage is TRBV7-9 and J usage is TRBJ2-1; D may be TRBD1 or TRBD2 (5 bases each). Germline values: CDR1 SEHNR, CDR2 FQNEAQ (reference sequence). Trimming pared 1 base from V and 0 bases from J, leaving 16 bases between. This CDR3 is 18 amino acids long. The CDR3 is CASSLVGGGSGSYNEQFF. The CDR3 bases are TGTGCCAGCAGCTTAGTAGGTGGGGGTTCTGGCTCCTACAATGAGCAGTTCTTC.

The chain joins TRBV10-3 to TRBJ2-3; 11 nucleotides line up with TRBD2. Germline V gene data show CDR1 as ENHRY and CDR2 as SYGVKD. This CDR3 has 15 residues. V was clipped by 0 bases and J by 11 bases; unmatched bases: 7. In DNA form, the CDR3 reads TGTGCCATCAGTGAGTCTAGCGGGGGGGCCTCAATGCAGTATTTT. The encoded protein is CAISESSGGASMQYF.

V is TRBV29-1 and J is TRBJ1-2, with 10 bases fitting TRBD1. Looked up from germline, CDR1 is SQVTM and CDR2 is ANQGSEA. J lost 8 bases, V lost 3 bases, and 6 bases had no gene match. This CDR3 has 13 amino acids. The CDR3 spells CSVDDRGPRGYTF. The CDR3 DNA is TGCAGCGTTGACGACAGGGGGCCCAGGGGCTACACCTTC. The whole variable domain, remainder taken from reference TRBV29-1 and TRBJ1-2, is SAVISQKPSRDICQRGTSLTIQCQVDSQVTMMFWYRQQPGQSLTLIATANQGSEATYESGFVIDKFPISRPNLTFSTLTVSNMSPEDSSIYLCSVDDRGPRGYTFGSGTRLTVV.

This clonotype appeared a few times. This chain connects TRBV20-1 to TRBJ1-2; 9 bases fit TRBD1. The CDR3 runs to 17 residues. Germline values: CDR1 DFQATT, CDR2 SNEGSKA (reference sequence). J was trimmed by 0 bases and V by 5 bases; bases with no gene match: 13. The CDR3 DNA sequence: TGCAGTGCTCCCAGCGGACAGGGGCCCCTCTCTAACTATGGCTACACCTTC. Its protein product is CSAPSGQGPLSNYGYTF.

V is TRBV20-1 and J is TRBJ1-5, with 9 bases matching TRBD1. Germline values: CDR1 DFQATT, CDR2 SNEGSKA (reference sequence). The CDR3 length is 15 residues. The J segment lost 4 bases and the V segment lost 7 bases, leaving 11 bases of the junction unmatched. The CDR3 region has the DNA TGCAGTGTTCCGGGACAGGGTATACGGAATCAGCCCCAGCATTTT. Its translation: CSVPGQGIRNQPQHF.

This clonotype was counted between two and nine times. CDR3 coding DNA: TGTGCCAGCAGCGACCCAAGGGATAGGTCCTACGAGCAGTACTTC. Translation: CASSDPRDRSYEQYF. The rearrangement links TRBV12-3 or TRBV12-4 to TRBJ2-7; the D is unclear. The CDR3 extends over 15 amino acids. With 6 bases removed from V and 1 base from J, the gap between germline ends came to 16 bases.

This clonotype turned up a few times. Germline is not matched at one junction end, which may reflect a read error. The rearrangement joins TRBV7-8 to TRBJ2-6, with D maybe TRBD1 (5 bases). The CDR3 extends over 17 amino acids. CDR1 SGHVS and CDR2 FQNEAQ come from the germline V gene. The CDR3 region is CASSLGHGSSGANVQTF. The CDR3 bases are TGTGCCAGCAGCTTAGGACACGGAAGCTCTGGGGCCAACGTCCAGACTTTC.

This clonotype was found a few times. This chain connects TRBV6-6 to TRBJ2-5; the D is unclear. Deletions cut 7 bases from V and 3 bases from J, with 6 bases between. CDR3 size: 11 residues. Germline V gives CDR1 MNHNY, CDR2 SVGAGI (reference sequence). As DNA, the CDR3 is TGTGCCAGCACCCGAGAAGAGACCCAGTACTTC. Residues: CASTREETQYF.

J is TRBJ2-7 and V is TRBV11-1; no reliable D call. The CDR3 runs 15 residues. Germline CDR1 and CDR2: SGHAT and FQDESV (reference sequence). Trimming removed 0 bases from V and 2 bases from J, with 11 bases in between. Written as DNA, the CDR3 is TGTGCCAGCAGCTTAGCGGCCGACACCACCTACGAGCAGTACTTC. As protein: CASSLAADTTYEQYF.

CDR3 loop: CASSQGLGQVLYEQYF. The DNA for the CDR3 is TGCGCCAGCAGCCAAGGTTTGGGACAGGTGCTCTACGAGCAGTACTTC. The chain uses TRBV4-3 and TRBJ2-7; TRBD1 aligns across 8 bases. Germline V lookup: CDR1 LGHNA, CDR2 YSLEER. This CDR3 comprises 16 residues. The V gene end was trimmed by 1 base and the J gene end by 3 bases; junction bases not matched to a gene: 8.

This clonotype was counted a single time. The chain uses TRBV3-1 and TRBJ1-5, with D perhaps TRBD1 (6 bases). The CDR3 is 14 residues long. CDR1 is LGHDT and CDR2 is YNNKEL in the germline V gene (reference sequence). Trimming shortened V by 1 base and J by 7 bases, and 11 bases separated the two germline ends. CDR3 sequence reads: CASSQGGGGQPQHF. CDR3 sequence (DNA): TGTGCCAGCAGCCAAGGGGGAGGGGGACAGCCCCAGCATTTT.

V and J are TRBV6-6 and TRBJ1-6; TRBD1 matches 10 bases. Looked up from germline, CDR1 is MNHNY and CDR2 is SVGAGI (reference sequence). V dropped 6 bases and J dropped 7; count of bases not matched to a gene: 6. The CDR3 contains 15 residues. CDR3 region: CASRFPGQGNSPLHF. CDR3 coding DNA: TGTGCCAGCAGGTTTCCGGGACAGGGGAATTCACCCCTCCACTTT.

The rearrangement links TRBV30 to TRBJ2-3, with D perhaps matching TRBD2 (6 bases). The CDR3 is 13 residues long. The germline gives CDR1 GTSNPN, CDR2 SVGIG (reference sequence). Trimming shortened V by 5 bases and J by 2 bases, and 11 bases separated the two germline ends. The CDR3 nucleotides read TGTGCCTGGCACCGGGGGAACACAGATACGCAGTATTTT. Its translation is CAWHRGNTDTQYF.

J is TRBJ2-1 and V is TRBV5-1; TRBD1 matches at 11 bases. This CDR3 spans 16 amino acids. Germline CDR1 and CDR2: SGHRS and YFSETQ. Trimming removed 4 bases from V and 6 bases from J; junction bases left unmatched: 9. The CDR3 reads CASSPPRTGGPNEQFF. For the CDR3, the DNA is TGCGCCAGCAGCCCCCCAAGGACAGGGGGCCCCAATGAGCAGTTCTTC.

The chain links TRBV29-1 to TRBJ1-2; 8 nucleotides line up with TRBD1. J was trimmed by 1 base and V by 7 bases; bases with no gene match: 8. From germline, CDR1 is SQVTM and CDR2 ANQGSEA. The CDR3 length is 14 residues. CDR3 coding DNA: TGCAGCGCCTTCCGGGACAGGAGTAACTATGGCTACACCTTC. Its translation is CSAFRDRSNYGYTF.

The chain employs TRBV5-1 and TRBJ2-5; D gene uncertain. CDR3 length: 16 residues. Trimming removed 1 base at V and 0 bases at J, with 13 bases between. Germline V CDR1 and CDR2: SGHRS, YFSETQ. The CDR3 here is CASSLMTPVNQETQYF. The CDR3 region has the DNA TGCGCCAGCAGCTTGATGACCCCTGTCAACCAAGAGACCCAGTACTTC.

This clonotype occurred a few times. V gene TRBV20-1 combines with J gene TRBJ2-4; the match to TRBD1 covers 8 bases. Germline V CDR1 and CDR2: DFQATT, SNEGSKA (reference sequence). The V gene end was trimmed by 5 bases and the J gene end by 7 bases; junction bases not matched to a gene: 7. This CDR3 region has 13 residues. The CDR3 coding sequence is TGCAGTGCTGAACGGACAGGGACGAACATTCAGTACTTC. This translates into CSAERTGTNIQYF.